This record covers a single T cell receptor beta chain. This receptor's antigen is unknown. No much larger clonotype is one base removed from it; base qualities were not supplied. From cysteine to phenylalanine, the CDR3 is 13 amino acids long. Just CDR3 DNA is preserved here, 39 bases in frame from base 1. V and J are truncated by 4 bases and 2 bases respectively, leaving an intervening sequence of 8 bases. The immunoSEQ Assay, a bias-controlled multiplex PCR, was used to amplify TCRbeta CDR3 regions from genomic DNA. The source study handled its data this way. The number of nucleated cells in each sample was estimated from the amplification of reference gene primers within the assay. Sequence reads were collapsed and filtered to measure the absolute abundance of every unique TCRbeta CDR3 rearrangement. For each sample, productive Simpson clonality was calculated by taking the square root of Simpson's diversity index across productive rearrangements. The table was pulled from immuneACCESS by TCRdb, which kept in-frame rearrangements only. Such tables lose some clones; where checked, under half of the loss comes from unresolved V genes, and the rest has no known cause. V and J calls and clone size are those listed in that table; D and trimming were worked out from the DNA. This sample gives hundreds of thousands of clones in total; more than 75% of them show up just once. Together, the top ten hold 2.5% to 3.5% of the sample.

The sample is drawn from a study of blood T cell repertoires in COVID-19 (dated by TCRdb to about 2020). Regarding the complete study: Collaborator samples came from the United States, Italy and Spain and covered acute and convalescent phases of COVID-19. The prospective study material was composed of cDNA or gDNA derived from T cells, B-cell-depleted T cells, or PBMCs. Deeply sampled blood TCRbeta repertoires from subjects exposed to, actively infected with, or recovered from COVID-19 were included in the dataset. A freely available public database, intended as a resource for researchers studying the immune response to SARS-CoV-2, is where the repertoires were released. Samples came from the ongoing ImmuneRACE study (first 160 participants) plus 1,254 subjects from 6 global collaborators. Sample metadata almost always included a de-identified subject ID, COVID-19 status, age in years and sex. Where available, HLA class I and class II types were taken from metadata supplied by the sample provider and were not determined by assay-based typing. Overall study results and their limits: The amount of clinical and demographic metadata varied by source and participant and was provided uncurated.

Each collaborating institution followed its own protocols to collect whole blood in K2EDTA tubes. For TCRbeta analysis, collaborators shipped samples in one of three forms: frozen whole blood, isolated PBMCs, or DNA extracted from either of those sample types. The material sequenced was peripheral blood. The TCR was taken from a human donor in a cohort sampled during active COVID-19. The chain joins TRBV23-1 to TRBJ1-2; TRBD1 could be the D gene, as 5 bases match. TRBV23-1 is an open reading frame, and its role is uncertain. The CDR3 region: CASSRRGNYGYTF. The bases are TGCGCCAGCAGTCGGCGGGGGAACTATGGCTACACCTTC.